Detailed here is one T cell receptor (beta chain). The antigen is undetermined. The primer mix had 60 Vbeta and 13 Jbeta primers. Assay: immunoSEQ multiplex PCR; the TCRdb copy retains only in-frame clones and omits some. Of 150,000 to 200,000 clones listed, 65% to 80% are singletons. The sample is drawn from a study of cytomegalovirus exposure and HLA in healthy donors. Study-level information: Out of a few hundred genotyped donors, about 76% belonged to the Caucasian-associated ancestry cluster.

General study results and limits: A later analysis found most CMV-associated TCR beta chains apparently HLA-restricted.

The TCR was taken from a woman aged 40 to 49 in good health and CMV-seropositive. Sequencing was carried out using PBMCs.

CDR3 nucleotide sequence: TGCAGCGTTTCGACAGGGTATGGCTACACCTTC. This translates into CSVSTGYGYTF. The rearrangement joins TRBV29-1 to TRBJ1-2, with 7 bases lining up with TRBD1. The CDR3 sequence is 11 residues long. Germline-derived CDR1 and CDR2 are SQVTM and ANQGSEA. V shed 5 bases and J 5 bases; nucleotides not matched to a gene: 2.